The 15 T cell receptor beta chains below were found in one sample sequenced in a study of blood T cells in healthy people across ages. Combining a sample-barcoded 5' primer with a J-beta primer mix, a second PCR ran for about 7 to 12 cycles. A single record per CDR3 protein comes from TCRdb applying MiXCR to the 5' RACE reads. The sample has more than 650,000 distinct CDR3 sequences, about a fifth seen once; the top ten hold under 25%. Sequenced input: blood. The receptors come from a man in his 70s in good health.

The rearrangement links TRBV29-1 to TRBJ2-7; 9 nucleotides match TRBD1. This CDR3 contains 13 residues. The junction had 6 bases not matched to a gene; V was cut back by 7 bases and J by 2 bases. Germline V gives CDR1 SQVTM, CDR2 ANQGSEA. In DNA, the CDR3 is TGCAGCGCCGGACAGGGGACTCCCTACGAGCAGTACTTC. It specifies CSAGQGTPYEQYF.

The genes are TRBV3-1 and TRBJ1-4, with a possible D match to TRBD1 (5 bases). There are 13 residues in the CDR3. V lost 1 base and J 12 bases, leaving 12 bases between the germline ends. From germline, CDR1 is LGHDT and CDR2 YNNKEL (reference sequence). DNA for the CDR3: TGTGCCAGCAGCCAAGCTTGGGGGAGTGAACTGTTTTTT. Its translation: CASSQAWGSELFF.

The chain combines TRBV15 with TRBJ2-4, with D unresolved. Trimming took 0 bases from V and 10 from J, leaving 7 bases between them. This CDR3 comprises 12 residues. From germline, CDR1 is LNHNV and CDR2 YYDKDF (reference sequence). This CDR3 reads CATSRDWGIQYF. CDR3 in DNA: TGTGCCACCAGCAGAGATTGGGGAATTCAGTACTTC.

In this sample, this clonotype turned up a few times. This chain joins TRBV18 and TRBJ2-3; D possibly matches TRBD1 or TRBD2 (6 bases each). Trimming removed 4 bases from V and 5 bases from J, with 16 bases in between. This CDR3 is built from 15 residues. Germline values: CDR1 KGHSH, CDR2 LQKENI. The CDR3 DNA follows: TGTGCCAGCTCACTCCTACCGGGGGCGAAAGATACGCAGTATTTT. Residues: CASSLLPGAKDTQYF.

The chain joins TRBV12-3 or TRBV12-4 to TRBJ1-2; D is ambiguous. V gave up 3 bases and J gave up 8 bases, with 13 bases separating them. CDR3 size: 13 residues. The CDR3 spells CASSFKSGNGYTF. As DNA, the CDR3 is TGTGCCAGCAGTTTCAAGTCTGGGAACGGCTACACCTTC.

The CDR3 region is CASRSQAGLAGDTQYF. CDR3 coding DNA: TGTGCCAGCAGGTCTCAGGCGGGACTAGCAGGAGATACGCAGTATTTT. The chain is built from TRBV12-3 or TRBV12-4 and TRBJ2-3, with 9 bases fitting TRBD2. This CDR3 has 16 residues. The ends lost 6 bases at V and 5 bases at J; junction bases unmatched: 12.

V and J are TRBV12-3 or TRBV12-4 and TRBJ1-2, with D perhaps TRBD1 (5 bases). V lost 1 base, J lost 8 bases, and 29 bases lay in between. The CDR3 extends over 19 amino acids. The CDR3 DNA is TGTGCCAGCAGTTTAGAGGGTGGGATGGGACTGACAGTCACGAGAGGCTACACCTTC. Amino acid sequence: CASSLEGGMGLTVTRGYTF.

V and J are TRBV18 and TRBJ2-7; D gene unclear. CDR1 is KGHSH, CDR2 LQKENI, per germline. V was trimmed by 1 base and J by 1 base, leaving 8 bases between them. This CDR3 has 14 amino acids. The DNA for the CDR3 is TGTGCCAGCTCACCACGGTTCAGTTCCTACGAGCAGTACGTC. Its protein product is CASSPRFSSYEQYV.

This clonotype occurred a few times. Germline is not matched at one junction end, which may reflect a read error. This sequence joins TRBV20-1 and TRBJ2-2; the match to TRBD1 covers 8 bases. The length of the CDR3 is 15 residues. Germline V CDR1 and CDR2: DFQATT, SNEGSKA (reference sequence). CDR3 residues: CGARDLWTGNGELFF. The CDR3 DNA is TGCGGTGCTAGAGATCTTTGGACAGGGAACGGGGAGCTGTTTTTT.

This clonotype was counted between two and nine times. This chain connects TRBV29-1 to TRBJ2-3; 9 nucleotides agree with TRBD2. V lost 4 bases and J lost 6; bases outside the gene matches: 11. The germline V gene encodes CDR1 SQVTM and CDR2 ANQGSEA. This CDR3 has 15 residues. The CDR3 region has the DNA TGCAGCGTTGTTCCTGGCGGGAGGGCCGGGGATACGCAGTATTTT. Amino acids: CSVVPGGRAGDTQYF.

The chain uses TRBV10-3 and TRBJ1-2; 7 bases line up with TRBD1. V lost 4 bases, J lost 3 bases, and 8 bases stayed unmatched. This CDR3 is 15 amino acids long. Germline lookup yields CDR1 ENHRY and CDR2 SYGVKD. CDR3 in DNA: TGTGCCATCAGTGCGGACAGGCGGGGGGACTATGGCTACACCTTC. Amino acid sequence: CAISADRRGDYGYTF.

This clonotype was seen only a few times. A junction end diverges from the germline sequence, so it may reflect a read error. The genes are TRBV29-1 and TRBJ1-4; the D is unclear. This CDR3 has 13 residues. Looked up from germline, CDR1 is SQVTM and CDR2 is ANQGSEA. The CDR3 here is CGVKVSPNEKLFF. DNA of the CDR3: TGCGGCGTTAAGGTGTCACCTAATGAAAAACTGTTTTTT.

The V and J genes are TRBV27 and TRBJ2-3; D gene uncertain. CDR1 MNHEY and CDR2 SMNVEV come from the germline V gene (reference sequence). V lost 2 bases and J 3 bases, leaving 12 bases between the germline ends. The CDR3 has 15 amino acids. CDR3: CASSLVARRTDTQYF. CDR3 sequence (DNA): TGTGCCAGCAGTTTAGTAGCTAGAAGAACAGATACGCAGTATTTT.

This clonotype was counted once. The chain uses TRBV12-3 or TRBV12-4 and TRBJ2-7; no clear D. The germline V and J ends were trimmed by 3 bases and 7 bases, with 13 bases remaining between them. The CDR3 consists of 13 residues. This CDR3 is CASSFRVHGEQYV. Here the CDR3 DNA reads TGTGCCAGCAGTTTCCGGGTTCACGGGGAGCAGTACGTC.

This clonotype was recorded a few times. CDR3 in amino acids: CASTQDRGKRETQYF. The CDR3 nucleotides are TGTGCCAGCACCCAGGACAGGGGGAAGCGGGAGACCCAGTACTTC. The genes are TRBV12-3 or TRBV12-4 and TRBJ2-5; 10 nucleotides match TRBD1. V was pared by 7 bases and J by 5 bases, with 10 bases of the junction left unmatched. The CDR3 is made up of 15 amino acids.